One and the same sample provided the 5 T cell receptor beta chains below, sequenced in a study of T cells in women clearing cervical HPV infection. The protocol was immunoSEQ multiplex PCR, while the TCRdb copy is restricted to in-frame clones and leaves out a portion. In total, the table holds tens of thousands of clones. Sequences were obtained from blood buffy coat. Every receptor here comes from a woman between 18 and 70 years old with a cervical HPV16 infection that either progressed to CIN3+ or cleared (not recorded which).

About this clone itself: The sequenced fragment ends 3 residues before the CDR3 boundary, so the rest is inferred from the germline J gene. V is TRBV7-3 and J is TRBJ1-2; a weak D match, TRBD1 (5 bases). Germline V gene sequence: CDR1 SGHTA, CDR2 FQGTGA. This CDR3 is built from 17 residues. This CDR3 is CASSLTSSGTSTDTYTF. CDR3 bases read: TGTGCCAGCAGCTTGACCTCTAGCGGGACGAGCACAGATACC.

With respect to this clone: At one end the junction does not follow the germline gene, possibly because of a read error. The read terminates 3 residues before the CDR3 end, so the remaining end is supplied by the germline J gene. The genes are TRBV7-7 and TRBJ1-2, with 7 nucleotides matching TRBD1. The CDR3 is 14 amino acids. Germline assignment: CDR1 SSHAT and CDR2 FNYEAQ (reference sequence). CDR3 bases read: TGTGCTAGCAAGAGACAGGTCCAGGGGGATGGC. Amino acid sequence: CASKRQVQGDG. The CDR3, in full, reads CASKRQVQGDGYTF.

To note about this clone: The read falls 3 residues short of the CDR3 end, and the missing part is taken from the germline J gene. V gene TRBV6-1 combines with J gene TRBJ2-1; tentative D call: TRBD1 (6 bases). Germline V CDR1 and CDR2: MNHNS, SASEGT. CDR3 length: 12 residues. V dropped 10 bases and J dropped 8 bases, with 15 bases sitting between them. CDR3 amino acids: CATRDNRDEQFF. CDR3 DNA (partial): TGTGCCACCCGTGACAACAGGGATGAG.

Concerning this clone: The CDR3 goes on 3 residues after the read ends, and that part is filled in from the germline J gene. The rearrangement uses TRBV5-4 and TRBJ1-5; D possibly corresponds to TRBD1 (5 bases). With 0 bases removed from V and 1 base from J, the gap between germline ends came to 8 bases. This CDR3 comprises 15 residues. Looked up from germline, CDR1 is SGHNT and CDR2 is YYREEE (reference sequence). The DNA read from the CDR3 is TGTGCCAGCAGCTTGGCGGGGGGGAGCAATCAGCCC. Its translation: CASSLAGGSNQP. In full, the CDR3 is CASSLAGGSNQPQHF.

A remark on this clone: The read ends 3 residues early relative to the CDR3; the germline J gene fills the gap. The chain links TRBV5-1 to TRBJ1-5; D is perhaps TRBD1 (5 bases). Germline V gives CDR1 SGHRS, CDR2 YFSETQ. Deletions cut 5 bases from V and 2 bases from J, with 26 bases between. The CDR3 is 19 amino acids. CDR3 DNA (partial): TGCGCCAGCAGTAGTAGGACACGCCGGGTAAATAAGGGCAATCAGCCC. Encoded protein: CASSSRTRRVNKGNQP. In full, the CDR3 reads CASSSRTRRVNKGNQPQHF.